A single sample gave rise to the 30 T cell receptor beta chains below, sequenced in a study of a mutant IDH1 vaccine in newly diagnosed glioma. The method was immunoSEQ multiplex PCR; TCRdb's version includes in-frame clones alone and lacks a portion of them. The data hold 30,000 to 35,000 clones, with roughly 90% observed a single time. Stated time point: week 47, end of study. The vaccine gave 300 ug of a 20-mer mutant IDH1 peptide subcutaneously per dose. Which antigens these TCRs recognize remains unknown. The starting material was PBMCs, obtained from a glioma patient whose treatment included an IDH1 peptide vaccine. These receptors were obtained from a woman in her thirties or forties with glioma.

The chain links TRBV5-1 to TRBJ2-5, with 8 bases matching TRBD1. This CDR3 is 14 amino acids long. The J segment lost 5 bases and the V segment lost 4 bases, leaving 7 bases of the junction unmatched. Germline assignment: CDR1 SGHRS and CDR2 YFSETQ. Here the CDR3 reads CASSRSGGIETQYF. The CDR3 DNA reads TGCGCCAGCAGCCGCTCAGGGGGCATCGAGACCCAGTACTTC.

This clone was seen just once. The gene calls are TRBV5-5 and TRBJ1-1; the D gene is possibly TRBD1 (5 bases). The CDR3 is made up of 16 amino acids. Germline assignment: CDR1 SGHKS and CDR2 YYEKEE (reference sequence). The V gene lost 3 bases and the J gene lost 4 bases, with 19 bases spanning the gap. CDR3 protein: CASSSPGEKVSTEAFF. The CDR3 DNA reads as TGTGCCAGCAGCTCCCCGGGGGAGAAGGTAAGCACTGAAGCTTTCTTT.

The CDR3 DNA sequence: TGTGCCAGCAGCCCAGGTTTCGGCGGGACTAGCGGAATCTCGCAGTTCTTC. Its protein is CASSPGFGGTSGISQFF. The chain carries TRBV7-9 and TRBJ2-1; the match to TRBD2 covers 11 bases. In germline, CDR1 is SEHNR, CDR2 FQNEAQ (reference sequence). The length of the CDR3 is 17 residues. Unmatched junction bases numbered 18, after V lost 5 bases and J lost 12 bases.

The chain carries TRBV7-6 and TRBJ1-4, with D unclear. This CDR3 is built from 14 residues. V dropped 0 bases and J dropped 8 bases, with 10 bases sitting between them. The germline V gene encodes CDR1 SGHVS and CDR2 FNYEAQ. CDR3 region: CASSLAGIGEKLFF. As DNA, the CDR3 is TGTGCCAGCAGCTTAGCCGGGATAGGCGAAAAACTGTTTTTT.

The gene calls are TRBV5-4 and TRBJ2-7; D is ambiguous. The CDR3 consists of 13 residues. From germline, CDR1 is SGHNT and CDR2 YYREEE (reference sequence). Deletions cut 4 bases from V and 1 base from J, with 9 bases between. The CDR3 spells CASSARASYEQYF. The CDR3 region has the DNA TGTGCCAGCAGCGCCCGGGCGTCCTACGAGCAGTACTTC.

Written as DNA, the CDR3 is TGTGCCAGCGGGGGCAGCAACACTGAAGCTTTCTTT. Protein: CASGGSNTEAFF. This chain uses TRBV2 with TRBJ1-1, with a possible D match to TRBD1 (6 bases). CDR1 is SNHLY and CDR2 is FYNNEI in the germline V gene. The CDR3 contains 12 residues. Trimming pared 8 bases from V and 2 bases from J, leaving 9 bases between.

J is TRBJ1-3 and V is TRBV4-2; 7 bases fit TRBD1. The CDR3 spans 18 residues. Trimming cost V 0 bases and J 0 bases; bases outside gene matches: 8. Germline CDR1 reads LGHNA; CDR2 reads YNFKEQ. The DNA for the CDR3 is TGTGCCAGCAGCCAAGAGGCAGGGGGTGGCCCCTCTGGAAACACCATATATTTT. This gives the protein CASSQEAGGGPSGNTIYF.

This rearrangement joins TRBV5-1 to TRBJ2-1; 8 bases align to TRBD1. CDR3 length: 15 amino acids. Germline CDR1 SGHRS, CDR2 YFSETQ. The ends lost 0 bases at V and 10 bases at J; junction bases unmatched: 9. The CDR3 DNA sequence: TGCGCCAGCAGCTTGGAGGGGCGACAGGGGTTCGAGCAGTTCTTC. Protein sequence: CASSLEGRQGFEQFF.

The chain employs TRBV6-6 and TRBJ2-7, with a possible D match to TRBD2 (5 bases). CDR1 is MNHNY and CDR2 is SVGAGI in the germline V gene (reference sequence). V was shortened by 3 bases and J by 3 bases, with 9 bases between the two germline ends. The CDR3 is made up of 13 amino acids. The CDR3 sequence: CASSYLGSYEQYF. The CDR3 DNA sequence: TGTGCCAGCAGTTATTTGGGGAGCTACGAGCAGTACTTC.

The chain carries TRBV5-1 and TRBJ2-3; 10 bases fit TRBD2. This CDR3 has 14 residues. Looked up from germline, CDR1 is SGHRS and CDR2 is YFSETQ. V was clipped by 4 bases and J by 4 bases; unmatched bases: 3. The chain's CDR3 is CASSNGLAADTQYF. The CDR3 DNA is TGCGCCAGCAGCAATGGACTAGCGGCAGATACGCAGTATTTT.

This clone was seen only once. The rearrangement joins TRBV10-3 to TRBJ1-1, with D possibly TRBD1 on 5 matching bases. The CDR3 has 14 amino acids. V lost 6 bases and J lost 3, with 14 bases in between. Germline lookup yields CDR1 ENHRY and CDR2 SYGVKD. This CDR3 reads CAIRGGGYDTEAFF. The DNA for the CDR3 is TGTGCCATCAGGGGGGGAGGGTATGACACTGAAGCTTTCTTT.

V is TRBV5-8 and J is TRBJ1-4; TRBD1 might be the D (5 bases). The V gene lost 2 bases and the J gene lost 7 bases, with 12 bases spanning the gap. The V gene's germline CDR1 is SGHTS and CDR2 YDEGEE. The length of the CDR3 is 14 residues. The CDR3 spells CASSFQGMAEKLFF. The CDR3 bases are TGTGCCAGCAGCTTTCAGGGAATGGCTGAAAAACTGTTTTTT.

This clone showed up just once. This chain connects TRBV4-2 to TRBJ2-3; D uncertain. The CDR3 has 15 amino acids. CDR1 and CDR2 from the germline V gene are LGHNA and YNFKEQ. The V end lost 0 bases, the J end lost 0 bases, and 7 bases lay between the germline ends. The CDR3 DNA sequence: TGTGCCAGCAGCCAAGATGACTCTAGCACAGATACGCAGTATTTT. Amino acids: CASSQDDSSTDTQYF.

This clone came up once. The rearrangement uses TRBV28 and TRBJ1-4; D gene uncertain. Between the trimmed V and J ends, which lost 6 bases and 7 bases, there was a span of 6 bases. The CDR3 runs to 11 residues. Germline CDR1 is MDHEN and CDR2 is SYDVKM. The CDR3 DNA follows: TGTGCCAGCAGAGCTACTGAAAAACTGTTTTTT. Translating it yields CASRATEKLFF. Full variable domain (missing parts from reference TRBV28 and TRBJ1-4): DVKVTQSSRYLVKRTGEKVFLECVQDMDHENMFWYRQDPGLGLRLIYFSYDVKMKEKGDIPEGYSVSREKKERFSLILESASTNQTSMYLCASRATEKLFFGSGTQLSVL.

The gene calls are TRBV7-9 and TRBJ2-5; TRBD2 matches 7 bases. The germline gives CDR1 SEHNR, CDR2 FQNEAQ (reference sequence). The CDR3 is 15 residues long. Unmatched junction bases numbered 15, after V lost 8 bases and J lost 6 bases. Written as DNA, the CDR3 is TGTGCCAGCGGCGAAATTGGGGGGGGTGAGAAGACCCAGTACTTC. It yields the protein CASGEIGGGEKTQYF.

This clone was recorded only once. The rearrangement joins TRBV4-2 to TRBJ1-1; no reliable D call. CDR3 size: 14 residues. CDR1 is LGHNA and CDR2 is YNFKEQ in the germline V gene. Between the trimmed V and J ends, which lost 1 base and 5 bases, there was a span of 11 bases. CDR3 coding DNA: TGTGCCAGCAGCCAAGCGGGTTGGGTAACTGAAGCTTTCTTT. This codes for CASSQAGWVTEAFF.

Written as DNA, the CDR3 is TGTGCCTGGAGAGGTGGCGCCGAGCAGTACTTC. Its protein is CAWRGGAEQYF. The chain recombines TRBV30 with TRBJ2-7; D ambiguous. CDR3 length: 11 amino acids. Germline loops: CDR1 GTSNPN, CDR2 SVGIG (reference sequence). V lost 3 bases and J 6 bases, leaving 9 bases between the germline ends.

The rearrangement links TRBV7-9 to TRBJ2-2; D call uncertain. The germline V gene encodes CDR1 SEHNR and CDR2 FQNEAQ (reference sequence). This CDR3 spans 14 amino acids. V dropped 3 bases and J dropped 1 base, with 6 bases sitting between them. The chain's CDR3 is CASSLWENTGELFF. CDR3 bases: TGTGCCAGCAGCTTGTGGGAGAACACCGGGGAGCTGTTTTTT.

The chain recombines TRBV9 with TRBJ1-3; TRBD1 agrees at 8 bases. The CDR3 covers 15 residues. V trimming: 3 bases; J trimming: 0 bases; junction bases outside the gene matches: 2. From germline, CDR1 is SGDLS and CDR2 YYNGEE. The CDR3: CASSAGTGSGNTIYF. For the CDR3, the DNA is TGTGCCAGCAGCGCCGGGACAGGCTCTGGAAACACCATATATTTT.

This clone appeared once. The chain carries TRBV23-1 and TRBJ2-7; the D gene is possibly TRBD2 (5 bases). Being an ORF, TRBV23-1 has a function that is uncertain. Trimming cost V 7 bases and J 5 bases, with 18 bases left between them. The CDR3 consists of 14 residues. The CDR3 DNA follows: TGCGCCAGCACCTCTCCGGGGATGAAAAACGAGCAGTACTTC. It encodes CASTSPGMKNEQYF.

This clone was found once. The chain uses TRBV5-4 and TRBJ2-5; 10 positions match TRBD1. With V trimmed by 4 bases and J by 7 bases, 7 bases remained unmatched. The germline V gene has CDR1 SGHNT and CDR2 YYREEE (reference sequence). This CDR3 is built from 14 residues. The CDR3 coding sequence is TGTGCCAGCAGCAGCGGGACAGGGGTAGGGACCCAGTACTTC. Translated: CASSSGTGVGTQYF.

The chain is built from TRBV30 and TRBJ2-7, with 9 bases matching TRBD2. The CDR3 has 17 amino acids. Per the germline V gene, CDR1 is GTSNPN and CDR2 is SVGIG (reference sequence). Trimming cost V 6 bases and J 7 bases; bases outside gene matches: 22. The CDR3 coding sequence is TGTGCCTGTACCTCGGGACAGCGGGTGAAGGCGGGGGGGGAGCAGTACTTC. Protein: CACTSGQRVKAGGEQYF.

This chain joins TRBV30 and TRBJ1-5; D remains ambiguous. Trimming stripped 5 bases from V and 8 bases from J, with 16 bases between. The CDR3 length is 13 residues. The germline V gene encodes CDR1 GTSNPN and CDR2 SVGIG (reference sequence). CDR3 sequence: CAWATQPQEPQHF. The CDR3 nucleotides read TGTGCCTGGGCAACTCAGCCCCAAGAGCCCCAGCATTTT. The variable domain in full, with the rest retrieved from reference TRBV30 and TRBJ1-5, is SQTIHQWPATLVQPVGSPLSLECTVEGTSNPNLYWYRQAAGRGLQLLFYSVGIGQISSEVPQNLSASRPQDRQFILSSKKLLLSDSGFYLCAWATQPQEPQHFGDGTRLSIL.

This chain links TRBV18 with TRBJ2-5; 12 positions agree with TRBD2. V lost 3 bases and J lost 0; bases outside the gene matches: 5. Germline-derived CDR1 and CDR2 are KGHSH and LQKENI. The CDR3 totals 17 residues. The CDR3 protein is CASSPIWTSGDQETQYF. The CDR3 bases are TGTGCCAGCTCACCCATCTGGACTAGCGGGGACCAAGAGACCCAGTACTTC.

The chain is built from TRBV28 and TRBJ1-1; D ambiguous. There are 15 residues in the CDR3. Germline CDR1 is MDHEN and CDR2 is SYDVKM. The germline V and J ends were trimmed by 2 bases and 0 bases, with 10 bases remaining between them. This chain's CDR3 is CASSLSWRVNTEAFF. The CDR3 DNA sequence: TGTGCCAGCAGTTTAAGTTGGCGGGTGAACACTGAAGCTTTCTTT.

This chain connects TRBV4-3 to TRBJ2-7, with a weak D call TRBD1 (6 bases). The ends were cut back, 1 base at V and 6 bases at J, with 13 bases in the middle. The CDR3 totals 14 residues. CDR1 is LGHNA, CDR2 YSLEER, per germline. DNA of the CDR3: TGCGCCAGCAGCCAAGTTGGCAGGGGAACCGAGCAGTACTTC. Protein product: CASSQVGRGTEQYF.

The chain employs TRBV5-1 and TRBJ2-4; 9 bases line up with TRBD1. Germline loops: CDR1 SGHRS, CDR2 YFSETQ. CDR3 length: 14 residues. V was clipped by 5 bases and J by 8 bases; unmatched bases: 8. The DNA for the CDR3 is TGCGCCAGCAGGAAACAGGGGGCGGGAGACATTCAGTACTTC. It translates to CASRKQGAGDIQYF.

The chain is built from TRBV7-2 and TRBJ1-2; 7 nucleotides line up with TRBD1. The ends lost 5 bases at V and 5 bases at J; junction bases unmatched: 11. The CDR3 has 15 amino acids. Germline V gene data show CDR1 as SGHTA and CDR2 as FQGNSA. DNA for the CDR3: TGTGCCAGCAGCCCCAAGACAGGGTTTGCGTATGGCTACACCTTC. This sequence encodes CASSPKTGFAYGYTF.

The chain recombines TRBV4-1 with TRBJ1-1; D gene unclear. Germline V gene sequence: CDR1 MGHRA, CDR2 YSYEKL. The CDR3 is made up of 13 amino acids. V was trimmed by 1 base and J by 3 bases, leaving 6 bases between them. For the CDR3, the DNA is TGCGCCAGCAGCCAAGGTCGAGACACTGAAGCTTTCTTT. Protein product: CASSQGRDTEAFF.

The J gene is TRBJ1-2, the V gene TRBV6-6; 8 nucleotides agree with TRBD1. Trimming took 4 bases from V and 6 from J; bases not matched to a gene: 13. The CDR3 loop spans 16 amino acids. Germline lookup yields CDR1 MNHNY and CDR2 SVGAGI (reference sequence). CDR3 in DNA: TGTGCCAGCAGTTTAGGAGTGCTGGACAGGGCCAATGGCTACACCTTC. Encoded protein: CASSLGVLDRANGYTF.